Each of the 13 T cell receptor beta chains below was sequenced from the same sample in a study of shared clonotypes between healthy human individuals (dated by TCRdb to the early 2020s). The library was built by means of the immunoSEQ multiplex PCR assay. The table was pulled from immuneACCESS by TCRdb, which kept in-frame rearrangements only. Such tables lose some clones; where checked, under half of the loss comes from unresolved V genes, and the rest has no known cause. In all, the sample holds 1.4 million to 1.5 million clones, and approximately 97% of those were seen once. The ten largest make up roughly 1.2% of the sample. The material sequenced was naive CD4+ T cells sorted from blood. The cell subset or site label for this specimen denotes: CD45RA+ positively selected. The receptor source for this set is a young man in good health.

The rearrangement links TRBV9 to TRBJ2-5; a weak D match, TRBD1 (5 bases). The CDR3 contains 16 residues. V lost 3 bases to trimming and J lost 4 bases, with 19 bases between them. The germline CDR1 and CDR2 sequences are SGDLS and YYNGEE. The chain's CDR3 is CASSGLTERRGETQYF. The CDR3 DNA sequence: TGTGCCAGCAGCGGTTTGACAGAACGTAGAGGAGAGACCCAGTACTTC.

CDR3 in amino acids: CASKTSLLTYEQYF. DNA of the CDR3: TGTGCCAGCAAGACCAGCCTCCTAACCTACGAGCAGTACTTC. V is TRBV2 and J is TRBJ2-7, with D uncertain. V shed 7 bases and J shed 2 bases, with 15 bases lying between them. Looked up from germline, CDR1 is SNHLY and CDR2 is FYNNEI. The CDR3 consists of 14 residues. Filled out from reference TRBV2 and TRBJ2-7, the complete variable domain reads EPEVTQTPSHQVTQMGQEVILRCVPISNHLYFYWYRQILGQKVEFLVSFYNNEISEKSEIFDDQFSVERPDGSNFTLKIRSTKLEDSAMYFCASKTSLLTYEQYFGPGTRLTVT.

This clone appeared a single time. V and J are TRBV10-2 and TRBJ2-1; D gene uncertain. Deletions cut 6 bases from V and 4 bases from J, with 7 bases between. Germline V CDR1 and CDR2: WSHSY, SAAADI. CDR3 size: 12 residues. The chain's CDR3 is CASRDFYNEQFF. CDR3 nucleotide sequence: TGCGCCAGCAGGGATTTTTACAATGAGCAGTTCTTC.

The rearrangement uses TRBV18 and TRBJ2-1; TRBD2 matches at 10 bases. Germline V lookup: CDR1 KGHSH, CDR2 LQKENI. After removal of 0 bases from V and 10 bases from J, the junction contained 9 bases not matched to a gene. The CDR3 is made up of 16 amino acids. The CDR3: CASSPPSGRTLAEQFF. In nucleotides, the CDR3 is TGTGCCAGCTCACCACCTAGCGGGAGGACTTTAGCCGAGCAGTTCTTC. Drawing the rest from reference TRBV18 and TRBJ2-1, the complete variable domain is NAGVMQNPRHLVRRRGQEARLRCSPMKGHSHVYWYRQLPEEGLKFMVYLQKENIIDESGMPKERFSAEFPKEGPSILRIQQVVRGDSAAYFCASSPPSGRTLAEQFFGPGTRLTVL.

The rearrangement joins TRBV18 to TRBJ2-1, with D hard to call. Germline CDR1 KGHSH, CDR2 LQKENI. Deletions cut 5 bases from V and 0 bases from J, with 17 bases between. CDR3 size: 17 residues. The CDR3, as DNA: TGTGCCAGCTCAGGGGTAGCTCGGACCAGCTCCTACAATGAGCAGTTCTTC. Protein sequence: CASSGVARTSSYNEQFF.

The V and J genes are TRBV6-1 and TRBJ1-5, with 9 nucleotides matching TRBD1. The CDR3 is made up of 16 amino acids. Trimming at V came to 1 base and at J to 2 bases, leaving 3 bases not matched to a gene. Germline V gives CDR1 MNHNS, CDR2 SASEGT. CDR3 coding DNA: TGTGCCAGCAGTGAAGGGACAGGGGTGGGCAATCAGCCCCAGCATTTT. Translating gives CASSEGTGVGNQPQHF.

The CDR3 sequence: CSGRGSGGEKLFF. The CDR3 DNA sequence: TGCAGCGGGAGGGGTTCAGGGGGTGAAAAACTGTTTTTT. The chain recombines TRBV29-1 with TRBJ1-4; 7 bases align to TRBD1. The CDR3 contains 13 residues. CDR1 is SQVTM, CDR2 ANQGSEA, per germline. The ends lost 7 bases at V and 7 bases at J; junction bases unmatched: 9.

The genes are TRBV6-6 and TRBJ2-3, with 11 bases that match TRBD2. Germline V gives CDR1 MNHNY, CDR2 SVGAGI (reference sequence). V gave up 6 bases and J gave up 6 bases; unmatched junction bases: 11. This CDR3 has 16 amino acids. The CDR3 DNA is TGTGCCAGCAGGGGGACTAGCGGCCCAGGGGGGGATACGCAGTATTTT. The encoded protein is CASRGTSGPGGDTQYF.

The genes are TRBV29-1 and TRBJ2-5; D ambiguous. V was shortened by 1 base and J by 7 bases, with 10 bases between the two germline ends. CDR1 and CDR2 from the germline V gene are SQVTM and ANQGSEA. The CDR3 is made up of 12 amino acids. In DNA form, the CDR3 reads TGCAGCGTTGAAGGCCGTCTTCGGACCCAGTACTTC. It is translated as CSVEGRLRTQYF.

Here the CDR3 reads CASLNGLGVSYEQYF. Here the CDR3 DNA reads TGTGCCAGCCTGAACGGGCTCGGGGTTTCCTACGAGCAGTACTTC. The V gene is TRBV18, the J gene TRBJ2-7, with a tentative D call TRBD2 (5 bases). The germline gives CDR1 KGHSH, CDR2 LQKENI. V was cut by 8 bases and J by 1 base, with 18 bases left in between. This CDR3 region has 15 residues. The entire variable domain, with the rest obtained from reference TRBV18 and TRBJ2-7, is as follows: NAGVMQNPRHLVRRRGQEARLRCSPMKGHSHVYWYRQLPEEGLKFMVYLQKENIIDESGMPKERFSAEFPKEGPSILRIQQVVRGDSAAYFCASLNGLGVSYEQYFGPGTRLTVT.

The chain carries TRBV29-1 and TRBJ2-7; D possibly matches TRBD1 or TRBD2 (5 bases each). The CDR3 consists of 14 residues. The V end lost 6 bases, the J end lost 2 bases, and 17 bases lay between the germline ends. CDR1 is SQVTM, CDR2 ANQGSEA, per germline. In DNA, the CDR3 is TGCAGCGTCCAGTCAGGGACGCCTCCCTACGAGCAGTACTTC. As protein: CSVQSGTPPYEQYF.

The chain joins TRBV28 to TRBJ2-5; maybe TRBD2 (5 bases). The V end was cut by 2 bases, the J end by 1 base, with 11 bases between. This CDR3 is built from 15 residues. The germline V gene has CDR1 MDHEN and CDR2 SYDVKM. The CDR3 loop reads CASSLRGSSQETQYF. CDR3 DNA: TGTGCCAGCAGTTTAAGAGGGAGCAGCCAAGAGACCCAGTACTTC.

Turning to this clone: Germline is not matched at one junction end, which may reflect a read error. This chain connects TRBV6-5 to TRBJ2-7; D is uncertain. The CDR3 is 11 residues long. Germline assignment: CDR1 MNHEY and CDR2 SVGAGI. The CDR3 sequence is CASTYHYEQYF. CDR3 coding DNA: TGTGCCAGCACTTACCACTACGAGCAGTACTTC.